The T cell receptor (beta chain) described here comes from a study of cytomegalovirus exposure and HLA in healthy donors. Vbeta (60) and Jbeta (13) primers were used in the PCR. Sequencing used immunoSEQ multiplex PCR; TCRdb keeps in-frame clones, though not all of them. The sample includes approximately 150,000 clones, roughly 81% of them seen just once. This CDR3 has 16 amino acids. The germline V gene encodes CDR1 SEHNR and CDR2 FQNEAQ (reference sequence). J was trimmed by 1 base and V by 1 base; bases with no gene match: 5. This clonotype was sampled from a man in his thirties or forties in good health and CMV-seropositive. Source material: PBMCs. The V gene is TRBV7-9, the J gene TRBJ2-3; 7 nucleotides match TRBD2. The CDR3 nucleotides are TGTGCCAGCAGCTTAGAGGCAGCGGGGCGCACAGATACGCAGTATTTT. Translating it yields CASSLEAAGRTDTQYF.